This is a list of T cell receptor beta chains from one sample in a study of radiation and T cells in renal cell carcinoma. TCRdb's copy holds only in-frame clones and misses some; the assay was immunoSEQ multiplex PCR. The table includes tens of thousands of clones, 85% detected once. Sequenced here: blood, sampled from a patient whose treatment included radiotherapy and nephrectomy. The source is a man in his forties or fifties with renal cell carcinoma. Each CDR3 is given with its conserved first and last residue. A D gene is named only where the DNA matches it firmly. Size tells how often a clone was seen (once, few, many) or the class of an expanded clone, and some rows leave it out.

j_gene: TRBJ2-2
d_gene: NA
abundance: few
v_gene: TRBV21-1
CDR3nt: TGTGCCAGCAGGAATAAACTTACGCAGGACAGGCGATCGAACACCGGGGAGCTGTTTTTT
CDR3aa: CASRNKLTQDRRSNTGELFF

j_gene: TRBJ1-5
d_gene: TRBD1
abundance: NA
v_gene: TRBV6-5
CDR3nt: TGTGCCAGCAGTGTTAGCAGGGGGCCGGGTCAGCCCCAGCATTTT
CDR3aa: CASSVSRGPGQPQHF

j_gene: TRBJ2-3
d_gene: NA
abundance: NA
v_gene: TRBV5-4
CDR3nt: TGTGCCAGCAGCTTGGTTTCGGGAGGCACAGATACGCAGTATTTT
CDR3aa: CASSLVSGGTDTQYF

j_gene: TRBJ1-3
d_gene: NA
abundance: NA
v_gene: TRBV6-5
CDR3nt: TGTGCCAGCAGTTATCTCTTAGGTTTCTCTGGAAACACCATATATTTT
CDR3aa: CASSYLLGFSGNTIYF

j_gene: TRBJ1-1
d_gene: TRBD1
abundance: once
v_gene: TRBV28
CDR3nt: TGTGCCAGCAGTGCCGTACAGGGGTTAGCTTTCTTT
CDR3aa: CASSAVQGLAFF

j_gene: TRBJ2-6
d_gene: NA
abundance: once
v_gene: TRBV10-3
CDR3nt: TGTGCCATCGGCCCGGCGAGGAACTCTGGGGCCAACGTCCTGACTTTC
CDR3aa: CAIGPARNSGANVLTF

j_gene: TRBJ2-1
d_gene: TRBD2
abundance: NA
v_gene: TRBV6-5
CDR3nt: TGTGCCACCCGGGAGGAGGGACTAGCGGGGTTAAGGCAGTTCTTC
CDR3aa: CATREEGLAGLRQFF

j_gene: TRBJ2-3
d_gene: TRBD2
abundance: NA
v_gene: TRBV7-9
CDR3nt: TGTGCCAGCAGCTTAGCCAGCGGGAGGGGAAATACGCAGTATTTT
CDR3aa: CASSLASGRGNTQYF

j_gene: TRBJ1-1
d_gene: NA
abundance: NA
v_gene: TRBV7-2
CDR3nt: TGTGCCAGCAGCTCGGAAAGGTACGCAGGGAACACTGAAGCTTTCTTT
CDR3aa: CASSSERYAGNTEAFF

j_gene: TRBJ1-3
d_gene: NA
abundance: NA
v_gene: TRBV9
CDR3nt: TGTGCCAGCAGCGACAGGGACTCTGGAAACACCATATATTTT
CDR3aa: CASSDRDSGNTIYF

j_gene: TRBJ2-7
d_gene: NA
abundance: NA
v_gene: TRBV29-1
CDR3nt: TGCAGCGTTGGTACCAGATGGGACAGAGGACTAGAGCAGTACTTC
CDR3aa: CSVGTRWDRGLEQYF

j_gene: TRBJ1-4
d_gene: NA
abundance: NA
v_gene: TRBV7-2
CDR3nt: TGTGCCAGCAGCTTAGTTGGTCGGGCTGCAACTAATGAAAAACTGTTTTTT
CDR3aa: CASSLVGRAATNEKLFF

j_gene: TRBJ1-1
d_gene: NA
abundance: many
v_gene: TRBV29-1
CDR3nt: TGCAGCGTCAGGGAGGGGGTGAACACTGAAGCTTTCTTT
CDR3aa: CSVREGVNTEAFF

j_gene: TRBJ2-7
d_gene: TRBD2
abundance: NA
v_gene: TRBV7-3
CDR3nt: TGTGCCAGCAGCCTGAGACTAGCGGGTCCGTACGAGCAGTACTTC
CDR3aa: CASSLRLAGPYEQYF

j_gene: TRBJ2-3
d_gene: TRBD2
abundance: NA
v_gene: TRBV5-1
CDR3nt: TGCGCCAGCAGCTTGGGTTTTAGCGGGGGCCCAGATACGCAGTATTTT
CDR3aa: CASSLGFSGGPDTQYF

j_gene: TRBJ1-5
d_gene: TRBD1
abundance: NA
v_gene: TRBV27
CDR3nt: TGTGCCAGCAGGCGCCAGGGGGTTAGTAACAATCAGCCCCAGCATTTT
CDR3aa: CASRRQGVSNNQPQHF

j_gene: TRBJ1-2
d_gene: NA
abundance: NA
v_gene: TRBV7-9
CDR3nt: TGTGCCAGCAGACTCGGAGGTCCTGATGGCTACACCTTC
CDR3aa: CASRLGGPDGYTF

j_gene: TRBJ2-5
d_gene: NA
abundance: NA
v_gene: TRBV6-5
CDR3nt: TGTGCCAGCAGTTACTGGGCAGTTAGCCAAGAGACCCAGTACTTC
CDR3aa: CASSYWAVSQETQYF

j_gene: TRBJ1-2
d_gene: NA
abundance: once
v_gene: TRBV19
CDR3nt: TGTGCCAGTAGTATCGTCCAGAAATCCTATGGCTACACCTTC
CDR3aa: CASSIVQKSYGYTF

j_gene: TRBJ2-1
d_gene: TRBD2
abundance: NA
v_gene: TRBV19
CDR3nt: TGTGCCAGTGCTCAAAGGGTAGGCGGGAGTTCGGTCAATGAGCAGTTCTTC
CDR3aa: CASAQRVGGSSVNEQFF

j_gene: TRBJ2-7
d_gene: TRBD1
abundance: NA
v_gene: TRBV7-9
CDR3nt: TGTGCCAGCAGCTCGGGACAGGGCCAGGCCTACGAGCAGTACTTC
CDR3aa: CASSSGQGQAYEQYF

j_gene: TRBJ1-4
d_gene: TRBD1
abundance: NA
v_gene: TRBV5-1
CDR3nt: TGCGCCAGCAGCTTGGCGGCAGGGGGCGGTGAAAAACTGTTTTTT
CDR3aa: CASSLAAGGGEKLFF

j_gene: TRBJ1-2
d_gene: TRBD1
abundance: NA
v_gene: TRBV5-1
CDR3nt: TGCGCCAGCAGCCCGGGACAGGGGGCGCATGGCTACACCTTC
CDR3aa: CASSPGQGAHGYTF

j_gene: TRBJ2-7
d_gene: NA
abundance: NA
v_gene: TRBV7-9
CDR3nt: TGTGCCAGCAGTCCTCATGGTAACGAGCAGTACTTC
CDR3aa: CASSPHGNEQYF

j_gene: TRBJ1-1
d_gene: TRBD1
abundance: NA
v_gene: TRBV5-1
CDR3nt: TGCGCCAGCAGCCTCCGGGACAGCCATAACACTGAAGCTTTCTTT
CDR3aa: CASSLRDSHNTEAFF

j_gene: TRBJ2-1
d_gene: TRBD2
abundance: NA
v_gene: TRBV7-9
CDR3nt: TGTGCCAGCAGCACCGGGACTAGCGGGAGTTCCGATGAGCAGTTCTTC
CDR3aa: CASSTGTSGSSDEQFF

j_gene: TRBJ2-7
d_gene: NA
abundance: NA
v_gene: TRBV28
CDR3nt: TGTGCCAGCAGTTTGGGGAACTACGAGCAGTACTTC
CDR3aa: CASSLGNYEQYF

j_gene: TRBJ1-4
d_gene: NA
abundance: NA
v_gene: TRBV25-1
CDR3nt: TGTGCCAGCAGTGATGTAGGGGAAAGGGAAAAACTGTTTTTT
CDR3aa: CASSDVGEREKLFF

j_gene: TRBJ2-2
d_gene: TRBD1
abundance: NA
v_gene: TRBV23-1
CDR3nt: TGCGCCAGCAGTCACGCTATAAACAGGGACAGCGCGAACACCGGGGAGCTGTTTTTT
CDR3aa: CASSHAINRDSANTGELFF

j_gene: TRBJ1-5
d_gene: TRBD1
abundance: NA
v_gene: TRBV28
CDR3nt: TGTGCCAGCAGTCACCACAGGGGTGCGAGCAATCAGCCCCAGCATTTT
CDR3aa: CASSHHRGASNQPQHF

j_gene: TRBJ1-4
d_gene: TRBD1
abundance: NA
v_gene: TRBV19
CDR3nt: TGTGCCAGTAGCCCTTGGACAGGAAGTAATGAAAAACTGTTTTTT
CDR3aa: CASSPWTGSNEKLFF

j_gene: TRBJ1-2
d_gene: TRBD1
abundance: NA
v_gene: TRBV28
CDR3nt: TGTGCCAGCAGTTTAGGACAGGGATATGGCTACACCTTC
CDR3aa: CASSLGQGYGYTF

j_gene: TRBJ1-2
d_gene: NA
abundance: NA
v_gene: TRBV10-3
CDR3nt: TGTGCCATCAGTGAACAGTCCCACTATGGCTACACCTTC
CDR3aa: CAISEQSHYGYTF

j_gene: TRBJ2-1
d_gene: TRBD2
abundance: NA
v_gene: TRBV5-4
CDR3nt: TGTGCCAGCAGCTTGGGGCGGGGGGGTTACAATGAGCAGTTCTTC
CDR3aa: CASSLGRGGYNEQFF

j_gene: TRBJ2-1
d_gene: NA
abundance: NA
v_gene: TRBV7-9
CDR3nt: TGTGCCAGCAGCTTAGCGGTCTCCTACAATGAGCAGTTCTTC
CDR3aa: CASSLAVSYNEQFF

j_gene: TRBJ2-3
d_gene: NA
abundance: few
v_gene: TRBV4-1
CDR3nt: TGCGCCAGCAGCCCAGACCGAAGCACAGATACGCAGTATTTT
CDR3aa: CASSPDRSTDTQYF

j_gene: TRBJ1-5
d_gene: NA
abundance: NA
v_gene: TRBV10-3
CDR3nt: TGTGCCAGCAGTTTATCCGGGGGCGGCGGTCAGCCCCAGCATTTT
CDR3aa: CASSLSGGGGQPQHF

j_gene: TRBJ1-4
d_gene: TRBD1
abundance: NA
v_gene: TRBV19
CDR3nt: TGTGCCAGCAGACCTCCTCGGACAGGATCTAATGAAAAACTGTTTTTT
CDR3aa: CASRPPRTGSNEKLFF

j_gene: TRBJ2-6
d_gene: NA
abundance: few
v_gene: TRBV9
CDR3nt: TGTGCCAGCAGCGTACCCCACGAGGGGTCCGGGGCCAACGTCCTGACTTTC
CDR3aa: CASSVPHEGSGANVLTF

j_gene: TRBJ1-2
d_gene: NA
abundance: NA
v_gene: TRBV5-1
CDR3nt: TGCGCCAGCAGGGACCCCGGTCGGGTCTATGGCTACACCTTC
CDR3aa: CASRDPGRVYGYTF

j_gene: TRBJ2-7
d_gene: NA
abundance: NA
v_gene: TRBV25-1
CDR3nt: TGTGCCAGCAGTGAGTCTTACGTGTCCGGGAACGAGCAGTACTTC
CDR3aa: CASSESYVSGNEQYF

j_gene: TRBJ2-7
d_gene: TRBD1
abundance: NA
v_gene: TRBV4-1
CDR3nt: TGCGCCAGCAGCCAGCCACTCAGGGGGTCTCAGGGTGGGTACGAGCAGTACTTC
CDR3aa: CASSQPLRGSQGGYEQYF

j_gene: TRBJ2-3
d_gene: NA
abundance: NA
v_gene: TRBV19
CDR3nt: TGTGCCAGTACCCTGGGCAGTCAAAGCACAGATACGCAGTATTTT
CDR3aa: CASTLGSQSTDTQYF

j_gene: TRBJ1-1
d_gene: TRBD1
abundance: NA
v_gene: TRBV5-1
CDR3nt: TGCGCCAGCAGCCTCTTGACAGGGGGCGATACTGAAGCTTTCTTT
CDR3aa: CASSLLTGGDTEAFF

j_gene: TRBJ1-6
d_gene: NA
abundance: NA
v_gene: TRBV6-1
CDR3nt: TGTGCCAGCAGCGCTGACAGCACGTACTCACCCCTCCACTTT
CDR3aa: CASSADSTYSPLHF

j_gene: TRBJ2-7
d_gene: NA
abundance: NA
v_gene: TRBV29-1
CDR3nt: TGCAGCGTTGAAGACCCGGACGGCTACGAGCAGTACTTC
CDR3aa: CSVEDPDGYEQYF

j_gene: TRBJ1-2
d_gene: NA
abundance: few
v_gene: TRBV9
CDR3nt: TGTGCCAGCAGCGTACTGGATCGCTACACCTTC
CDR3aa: CASSVLDRYTF

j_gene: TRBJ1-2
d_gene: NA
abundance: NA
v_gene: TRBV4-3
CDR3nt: TGCGCCAGCAGCCAAGAGAGTATGTGGGCAGCCAAGTTCTATGGCTACACCTTC
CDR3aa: CASSQESMWAAKFYGYTF

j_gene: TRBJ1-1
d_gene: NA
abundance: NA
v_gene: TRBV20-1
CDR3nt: TGCAGGGGGATTTTGAACACTGAAGCTTTCTTT
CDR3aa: CRGILNTEAFF

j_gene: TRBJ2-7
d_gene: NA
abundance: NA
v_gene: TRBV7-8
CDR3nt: TGTGCCAGCAGCCGGAAGGGCCAGGAATACGAGCAGTACTTC
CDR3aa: CASSRKGQEYEQYF

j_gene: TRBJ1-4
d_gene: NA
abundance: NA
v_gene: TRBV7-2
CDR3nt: TGTGCCAGCAGCTTACGGACAGTTGGTGAAAAACTGTTTTTT
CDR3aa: CASSLRTVGEKLFF